A single T cell receptor (beta chain) is shown here with its context. The antigen is unknown. The entry originates in a study of radiotherapy plus CTLA-4 blockade in lung cancer. Those with chemo-refractory metastatic non-small-cell lung cancer were treated with focal radiation combined with CTLA-4 blockade using ipilimumab. Study conclusions and caveats: In blood, TCR clones derived from the tumor expanded after radiotherapy plus ipilimumab. With interferon-beta, early dynamics of blood T cell clones were reported to best predict response.

Clones were read by immunoSEQ multiplex PCR, and TCRdb kept only the in-frame ones, dropping some. Among 40,000 to 60,000 clones listed, 75% to 90% were seen once. V lost 1 base and J lost 3; bases outside the gene matches: 2. Looked up from germline, CDR1 is SEHNR and CDR2 is FQNEAQ (reference sequence). The CDR3 has 14 residues. The TCR sequence derives from a human donor with non-small cell lung cancer that progressed on radiotherapy plus ipilimumab. Some clones in this sample may be carry-over from other donors' samples. The sample was peripheral blood, taken from a patient treated with radiotherapy plus ipilimumab. This chain connects TRBV7-9 to TRBJ1-2; 7 bases map to TRBD1. The CDR3 loop is CASSLVRGDYGYTF. The CDR3 region has the DNA TGTGCCAGCAGCTTAGTCAGGGGGGACTATGGCTACACCTTC. Complete variable domain (other parts from reference TRBV7-9 and TRBJ1-2): DTGVSQNPRHKITKRGQNVTFRCDPISEHNRLYWYRQTLGQGPEFLTYFQNEAQLEKSRLLSDRFSAERPKGSFSTLEIQRTEQGDSAMYLCASSLVRGDYGYTFGSGTRLTVV.